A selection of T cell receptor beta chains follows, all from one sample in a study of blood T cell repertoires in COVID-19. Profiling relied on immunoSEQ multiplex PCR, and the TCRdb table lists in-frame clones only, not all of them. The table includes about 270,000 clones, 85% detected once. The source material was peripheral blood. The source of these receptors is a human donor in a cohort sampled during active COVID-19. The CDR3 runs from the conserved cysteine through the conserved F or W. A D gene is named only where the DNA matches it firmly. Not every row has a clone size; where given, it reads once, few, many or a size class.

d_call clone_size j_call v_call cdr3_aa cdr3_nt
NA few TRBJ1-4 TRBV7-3 CASSHNHGTKEKLFF TGTGCCAGCAGTCACAATCACGGGACTAAAGAAAAACTGTTTTTT
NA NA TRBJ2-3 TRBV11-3 CASAAPYQSDTQYF TGTGCCAGCGCGGCCCCCTATCAGTCAGATACGCAGTATTTT
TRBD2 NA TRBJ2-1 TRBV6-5 CASSYPSVGGNNEQFF TGTGCCAGCAGTTACCCTAGTGTGGGAGGGAACAATGAGCAGTTCTTC
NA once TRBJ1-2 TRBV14 CASSPIRVNYGYTF TGTGCCAGCAGCCCAATTAGAGTTAACTATGGCTACACCTTC
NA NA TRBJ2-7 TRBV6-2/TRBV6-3 CASSFPAHEQYF TGTGCCAGCAGTTTTCCAGCGCACGAGCAGTACTTC
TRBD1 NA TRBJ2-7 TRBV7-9 CASSTTGERQYF TGTGCCAGCAGCACTACAGGGGAGCGGCAGTACTTC
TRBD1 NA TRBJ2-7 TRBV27 CASSLGQGSYEQYF TGTGCCAGCAGTTTAGGACAGGGGTCCTACGAGCAGTACTTC
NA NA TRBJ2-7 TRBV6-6 CATRDTLGPYEQYF TGTGCCACCCGGGACACCCTAGGACCCTACGAGCAGTACTTC
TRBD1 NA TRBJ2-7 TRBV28 CASSLYLRQGSYEQYF TGTGCCAGCAGCCTCTACCTGCGACAGGGATCCTACGAGCAGTACTTC
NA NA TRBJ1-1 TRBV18 CASSLKEGSSTEAFF TGTGCCAGCTCTCTCAAGGAGGGATCGAGCACTGAAGCTTTCTTT
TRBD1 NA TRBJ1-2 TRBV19 CASSAIRRTGLVNSNYGYTF TGTGCCAGTAGTGCGATACGTCGGACAGGGCTCGTTAATTCTAACTATGGCTACACCTTC
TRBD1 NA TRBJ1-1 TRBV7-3 CASSLDRDTEAFF TGTGCCAGCAGCTTAGACAGGGACACTGAAGCTTTCTTT
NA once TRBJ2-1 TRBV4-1 CASSPDSSYNEQFF TGCGCCAGCAGCCCTGACTCATCCTACAATGAGCAGTTCTTC
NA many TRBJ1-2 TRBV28 CASTQGLGGYTF TGTGCCAGCACCCAGGGGCTCGGTGGCTACACCTTC
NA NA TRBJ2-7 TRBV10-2 CASKTAPYEQYF TGCGCCAGCAAAACAGCCCCCTACGAGCAGTACTTC
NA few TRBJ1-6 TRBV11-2 CASSLDPSGRRSPLHF TGTGCCAGCAGCTTAGATCCCTCGGGCAGGAGGTCACCCCTCCACTTT
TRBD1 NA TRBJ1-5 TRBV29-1 CSARTGNSNQPQHF TGCAGCGCCCGGACAGGGAACAGCAATCAGCCCCAGCATTTT
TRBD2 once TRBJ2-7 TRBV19 CASKNEVAGGFGEQYF TGTGCCAGTAAAAATGAGGTAGCGGGAGGGTTCGGCGAGCAGTACTTC
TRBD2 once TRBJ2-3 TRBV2 CASTRTSIDTQYF TGTGCCAGCACTCGGACTAGTATCGATACGCAGTATTTT
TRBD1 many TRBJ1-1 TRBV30 CAWSGDTGQAEAFF TGTGCCTGGAGCGGAGACACTGGACAGGCTGAAGCTTTCTTT
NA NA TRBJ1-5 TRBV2 CASKSPGGQPQHF TGTGCCAGCAAGTCCCCGGGGGGTCAGCCCCAGCATTTT
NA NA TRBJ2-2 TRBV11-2 CASSYRDSGELFF TGTGCCAGCAGCTACCGGGACTCCGGGGAGCTGTTTTTT
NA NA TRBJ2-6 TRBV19 CASSIQGSSGANVLTF TGTGCCAGTAGTATACAGGGGAGCTCTGGGGCCAACGTCCTGACTTTC
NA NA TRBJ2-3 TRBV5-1 CASSPHGGTDTQYF TGCGCCAGCAGCCCCCACGGAGGGACGGATACGCAGTATTTT
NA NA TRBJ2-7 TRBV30 CAWRSGGYEQYF TGTGCCTGGAGATCCGGCGGGTACGAGCAGTACTTC
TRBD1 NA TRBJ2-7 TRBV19 CASSMTGGEQYF TGTGCCAGTAGTATGACAGGGGGCGAGCAGTACTTC
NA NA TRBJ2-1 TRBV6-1 CASSEAQGAGVSYNEQFF TGTGCCAGCAGTGAAGCGCAGGGGGCGGGAGTTTCCTACAATGAGCAGTTCTTC
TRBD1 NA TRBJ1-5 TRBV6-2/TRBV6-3 CASSPTGGNQPQHF TGTGCCAGCAGTCCGACAGGGGGTAATCAGCCCCAGCATTTT
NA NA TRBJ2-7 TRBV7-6 CASSLAGGISYEQYF TGTGCCAGCAGCTTAGCCGGCGGAATCTCCTACGAGCAGTACTTC
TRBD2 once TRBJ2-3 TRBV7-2 CASSFTGTSTSTDTQYF TGTGCCAGCAGCTTTACCGGGACTAGCACTAGCACAGATACGCAGTATTTT
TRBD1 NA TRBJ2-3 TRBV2 CASNWGQGVTDTQYF TGTGCCAGCAATTGGGGACAGGGTGTAACAGATACGCAGTATTTT
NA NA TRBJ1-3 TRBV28 CASSLLVAGNTIYF TGTGCCAGCAGTTTATTAGTGGCTGGAAACACCATATATTTT
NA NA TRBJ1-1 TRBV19 CASRGSRENTEAFF TGTGCCAGTAGGGGATCACGGGAGAACACTGAAGCTTTCTTT
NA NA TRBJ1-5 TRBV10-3 CAISGDTYNQPQHF TGTGCCATCAGTGGGGACACTTACAATCAGCCCCAGCATTTT
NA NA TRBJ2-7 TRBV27 CASSPPNVQLLGGSGPLKYEQYF TGTGCCAGCAGTCCACCGAACGTTCAGCTCCTTGGCGGGTCGGGTCCCTTAAAGTACGAGCAGTACTTC
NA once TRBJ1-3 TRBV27 CATRQTYSGNTIYF TGTGCCACTAGACAGACCTACTCTGGAAACACCATATATTTT
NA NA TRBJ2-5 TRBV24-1 CATGEKNQETQYF TGTGCCACCGGAGAGAAAAACCAAGAGACCCAGTACTTC
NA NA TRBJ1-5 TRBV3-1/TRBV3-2 CASSQQFNQPQHF TGTGCCAGCAGCCAACAGTTCAATCAGCCCCAGCATTTT
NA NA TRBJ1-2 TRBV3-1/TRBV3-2 CASSPVMNSRRSGYTF TGTGCCAGCAGCCCGGTAATGAACTCAAGGAGAAGTGGCTACACCTTC
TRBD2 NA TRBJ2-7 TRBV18 CASSELAGEEQYF TGTGCCAGCTCAGAATTAGCGGGAGAGGAGCAGTACTTC
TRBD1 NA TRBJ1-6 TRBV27 CASSPGTGGTSPLHF TGTGCCAGCAGTCCAGGGACAGGGGGCACTTCACCCCTCCACTTT
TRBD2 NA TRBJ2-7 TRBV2 CASREPLAFSSYEQYF TGTGCCAGCAGGGAGCCACTAGCGTTTAGCTCCTACGAGCAGTACTTC
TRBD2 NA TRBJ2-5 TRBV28 CASSLVTSGQETQYF TGTGCCAGCAGTTTAGTGACTAGCGGTCAAGAGACCCAGTACTTC
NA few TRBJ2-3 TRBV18 CASSPSRGITDTQYF TGTGCCAGCTCACCTTCGCGGGGAATCACAGATACGCAGTATTTT
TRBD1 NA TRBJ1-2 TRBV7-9 CASSPTGYGYTF TGTGCCAGCAGCCCGACAGGGTATGGCTACACCTTC
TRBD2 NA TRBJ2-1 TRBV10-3 CAISGLAGQDEQFF TGTGCCATCAGTGGACTAGCGGGACAGGATGAGCAGTTCTTC
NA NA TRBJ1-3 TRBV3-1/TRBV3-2 CASSQAPGYLGNTIYF TGTGCCAGCAGCCAAGCCCCGGGGTACTTAGGCAACACCATATATTTT